The next 4 T cell receptor beta chains were all read from a single sample in a study of regulatory T cells in long-lasting Graves disease. Time point indicated: persistent/refractory GD, antithyroid drugs over 5 years with positive TRAb. PBMC RNA served as the TCR library source. Building of the TCR beta libraries involved iRepertoire HTBI primers and Arm-PCR of CDR3 regions. TCRdb reprocessed the multiplex PCR reads with MiXCR, giving one entry per CDR3 protein. Here the sample spans 500,000 to 800,000 distinct CDR3 sequences, around 32% being singletons. The source was peripheral blood mononuclear cells (PBMCs), collected when the disease was refractory, from a patient treated with antithyroid drugs. These receptors all come from a female donor with Graves disease.

Many counts were recorded for this clonotype. The chain combines TRBV6-2 or TRBV6-3 with TRBJ2-7, with 8 bases that match TRBD2. V lost 3 bases and J lost 6; bases outside the gene matches: 4. Germline V gene sequence: CDR1 MNHEY, CDR2 SVGEGT. The CDR3 is 13 residues long. The CDR3 loop is CASSYPGTSEQYF. The DNA for the CDR3 is TGTGCCAGCAGTTATCCCGGGACTAGCGAGCAGTACTTC.

The V gene is TRBV20-1, the J gene TRBJ1-2; 8 nucleotides line up with TRBD1. Looked up from germline, CDR1 is DFQATT and CDR2 is SNEGSKA (reference sequence). J gave up 1 base and V 6 bases, and 4 bases lay outside the gene matches. The CDR3 spans 13 residues. CDR3 nucleotide sequence: TGCAGTGCGGCGGACAGGGTTAACTATGGCTACACCTTC. The encoded protein is CSAADRVNYGYTF.

The J gene is TRBJ1-2, the V gene TRBV29-1; D call uncertain. Trimming pared 3 bases from V and 7 bases from J, leaving 12 bases between. The germline V gene has CDR1 SQVTM and CDR2 ANQGSEA. This CDR3 contains 12 residues. CDR3 sequence: CSVEGPTLGYTF. CDR3 nucleotide sequence: TGCAGCGTTGAGGGTCCTACCCTTGGCTACACCTTC.

The V gene is TRBV19, the J gene TRBJ2-2, with D perhaps matching TRBD2 (5 bases). Germline CDR1 and CDR2: LNHDA and SQIVND (reference sequence). The CDR3 spans 13 residues. Trimming cost V 5 bases and J 7 bases, with 11 bases left between them. The CDR3, as DNA: TGTGCCAGTAGTTGGGTCGCGGGCGGGGAGCTGTTTTTT. This translates into CASSWVAGGELFF.